This T cell receptor (beta chain) was captured in a study of T cell changes during pregnancy in multiple sclerosis. The CDR3 length is 15 residues. The germline V gene encodes CDR1 MNHEY and CDR2 SMNVEV (reference sequence). The V gene end was trimmed by 2 bases and the J gene end by 4 bases; junction bases not matched to a gene: 5. The table came from immunoSEQ multiplex PCR; TCRdb's copy has only in-frame clones and leaves some out. The sample includes about 50,000 clones, around 94% of them seen just once. The source was CD8+ T cells from peripheral blood mononuclear cells, collected before pregnancy. This clonotype was sampled from a female donor with multiple sclerosis, enrolled in a pregnancy study. V and J are TRBV27 and TRBJ2-7, with TRBD2 identical over 10 bases. CDR3 nucleotides: TGTGCCAGCAGTTTACTAGCGGGAGTTGAATACGAGCAGTACTTC. Amino acids: CASSLLAGVEYEQYF.